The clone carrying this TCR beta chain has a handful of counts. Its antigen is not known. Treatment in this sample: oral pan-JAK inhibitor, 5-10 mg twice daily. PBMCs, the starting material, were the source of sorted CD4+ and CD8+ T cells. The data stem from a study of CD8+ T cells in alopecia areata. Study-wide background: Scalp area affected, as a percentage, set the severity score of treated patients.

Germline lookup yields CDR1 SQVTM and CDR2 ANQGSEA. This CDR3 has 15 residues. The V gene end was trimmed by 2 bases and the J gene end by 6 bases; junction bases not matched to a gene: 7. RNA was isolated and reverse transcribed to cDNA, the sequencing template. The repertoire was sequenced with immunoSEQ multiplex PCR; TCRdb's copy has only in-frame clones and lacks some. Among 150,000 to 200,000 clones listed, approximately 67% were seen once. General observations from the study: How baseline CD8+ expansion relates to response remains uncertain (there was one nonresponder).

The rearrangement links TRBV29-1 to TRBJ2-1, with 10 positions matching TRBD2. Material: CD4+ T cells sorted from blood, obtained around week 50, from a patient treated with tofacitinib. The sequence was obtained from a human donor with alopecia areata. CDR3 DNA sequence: TGCAGCGTTGAAACTAGCGGGGAGCTACCCAATGAGCAGTTCTTC. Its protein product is CSVETSGELPNEQFF.